This T cell receptor (beta chain) was sequenced during a study of shared clonotypes between healthy human individuals (dated by TCRdb to about 2020). Some background on the complete study: The cohort included a few men and two women between 18 and 49 years of age. Between about 0.85 and 9.5 billion PBMCs per donor were obtained by leukapheresis. Per donor, three plates each were used for CD4 naive and CD4 memory, two for CD8 naive, and one for CD8 memory. To increase sequencing depth and limit assay-specific biases, different laboratories used diverse techniques to prepare libraries and sequence TCR repertoires. To estimate repertoire size and how much clonotypes are shared between individuals, the study performed deep sequencing of blood TCR repertoires from roughly five healthy adults. Beyond this particular receptor, the publication reports: Only blood was sampled, and tissue TCR repertoires likely differ from those in blood. Compared with non-shared clonotypes, clonotypes shared by all four sorted-subset donors had higher generation probabilities. The small number of donors limited the genetic and exposure-history diversity represented. When several donors were compared, the shared fraction of clonotypes was around 4.6% for naive CD4, over 3% for naive CD8, more than 2% for memory CD4, and 0.4% for memory CD8. Pairwise subsampling indicated that sequencing depth was expected to affect the degree of clonotype sharing among donors. Estimated clonotype richness was generally larger for naive than for memory subsets. Incomplete sequencing was indicated by rarefaction of sorted-subset datasets, despite the large sequencing depth.

Remarks on this clone: The target of this receptor is not known. The record has no base qualities; no much larger clone is one base away.

Using the deep immunoSEQ assay, TCR CDR3 regions were amplified from genomic DNA by multiplex PCR. For each cell subset, the extracted genomic DNA was distributed evenly across all wells of several immunoSEQ 96-well plates, and each plate served as one replicate. For sorted subsets, roughly 0.2 ug genomic DNA, equal to 30,000 or so T cell genomes, was loaded into each replicate PCR. Purified libraries were measured with a Qubit 3.0 fluorometer, size-checked on a Bioanalyzer 2100, and measured again with the KAPA Library Quantification kit. Every immunoSEQ 96-well plate was sequenced on a separate single-read 150-cycle Illumina NextSeq 550 flow cell. Turning to the authors' computational methods: Because only junctional sequences without quality scores were contained in the immunoSEQ output, filtering matching that applied to full-length reads could not be performed. Sequences were annotated with PyIR, a Python wrapper for IgBLAST v1.9, and V/J genes and CDR3 were assigned using IMGT germline references. Reads were removed for weak V/J assignments (E-value above 1e-6), missing CDR3, stop codons, out-of-frame junctions, or ambiguous translated residues. V3J clonotypes were defined as sequences sharing the same inferred V gene, J gene, and CDR3 amino acid sequence. Percentage overlap between repertoires was computed as shared unique clonotypes divided by the size of the smaller repertoire. Richness of each repertoire was evaluated using RTK rarefaction, the Chao1 estimator, and Recon v2.1 estimates of unobserved clonotypes. Generation probabilities for all TCRbeta clonotypes obtained by the gDNA method from four donors were computed using OLGA. In TCRdb, the immuneACCESS table is reduced to in-frame sequences with V and J assigned. These tables do not hold every clone; where another copy was compared, an unresolved V gene accounts for under half, and the others remain unexplained. V and J calls and clone size follow that table, whereas D and trimming were derived from the DNA. A total of around 2.1 million clones appear in this sample, approximately 94% of them only once. The ten largest clones add up to over 0.1% of the sample.

Trimming takes 5 bases off V and 1 base off J; junction bases not matched to a gene: 7. The cysteine opens and the phenylalanine closes a CDR3 of 18 amino acids. Left in the record is the CDR3 DNA by itself, 54 bases read in frame from the first base. CDR1 and CDR2 were assigned from the germline V gene (reference sequence) as SEHNR and FQNEAQ. The donors were healthy, HIV-negative adults with no recently reported acute infections or vaccinations. Only Caucasian adults living in Nashville, Tennessee, USA were represented among the donors. CD4+ T cells were enriched by magnetic negative selection; naive cells were then positively selected on CD45RA, and the negative fraction formed the memory subset. Blood was collected by leukapheresis, and PBMCs were isolated by Ficoll-Histopaque density gradient centrifugation and then cryopreserved in liquid nitrogen vapor phase. Analytical flow cytometry was used to check the purity and quantity of each magnetically sorted T cell population. Genomic DNA was isolated from every sorted fraction and measured by UV absorbance on a Nanodrop 2000c.

This clonotype was sampled from a young man in good health. Sequencing input: naive CD4+ T cells sorted from blood. The sample's cell subset or site, from its label and the paper: CD45RA+ positively selected. The chain couples TRBV7-9 to TRBJ1-6; 11 central nucleotides agree with TRBD1. The CDR3 in this case is CASSTRDRGKSYNSPLHF. The nucleotides read TGTGCCAGCAGCACCCGGGACAGGGGGAAATCCTATAATTCACCCCTCCACTTT.